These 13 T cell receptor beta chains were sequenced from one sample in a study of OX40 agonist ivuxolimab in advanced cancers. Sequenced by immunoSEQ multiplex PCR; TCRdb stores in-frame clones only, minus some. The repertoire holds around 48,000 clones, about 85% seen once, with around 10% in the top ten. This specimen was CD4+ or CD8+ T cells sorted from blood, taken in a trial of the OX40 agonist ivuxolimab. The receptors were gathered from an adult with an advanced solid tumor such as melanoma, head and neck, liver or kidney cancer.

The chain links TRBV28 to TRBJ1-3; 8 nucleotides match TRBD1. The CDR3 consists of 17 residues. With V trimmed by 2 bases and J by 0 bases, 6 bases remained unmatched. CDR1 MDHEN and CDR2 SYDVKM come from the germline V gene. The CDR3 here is CASSLPGQVSSGNTIYF. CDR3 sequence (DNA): TGTGCCAGCAGTTTACCGGGACAGGTTAGCTCTGGAAACACCATATATTTT.

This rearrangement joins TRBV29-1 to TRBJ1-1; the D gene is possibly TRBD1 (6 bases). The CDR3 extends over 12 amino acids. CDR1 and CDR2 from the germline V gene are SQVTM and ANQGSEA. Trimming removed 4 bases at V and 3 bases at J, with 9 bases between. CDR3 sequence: CSVGQVYTEAFF. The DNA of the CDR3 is TGCAGCGTTGGACAGGTTTACACTGAAGCTTTCTTT.

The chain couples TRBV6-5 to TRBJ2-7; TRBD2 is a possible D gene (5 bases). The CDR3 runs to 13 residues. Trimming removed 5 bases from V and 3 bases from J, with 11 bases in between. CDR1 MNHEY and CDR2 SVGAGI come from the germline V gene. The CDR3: CASSTRAGYEQYF. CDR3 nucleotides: TGTGCCAGCAGTACCCGGGCGGGCTACGAGCAGTACTTC.

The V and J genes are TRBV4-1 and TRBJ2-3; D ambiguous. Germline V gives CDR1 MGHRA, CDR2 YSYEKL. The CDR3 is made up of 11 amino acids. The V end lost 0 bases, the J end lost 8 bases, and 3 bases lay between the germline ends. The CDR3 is CASSQESTQYF. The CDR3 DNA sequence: TGCGCCAGCAGCCAAGAGAGTACGCAGTATTTT.

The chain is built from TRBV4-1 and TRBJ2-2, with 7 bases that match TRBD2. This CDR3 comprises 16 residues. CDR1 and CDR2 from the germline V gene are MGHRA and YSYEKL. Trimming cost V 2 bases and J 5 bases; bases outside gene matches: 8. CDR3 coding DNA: TGCGCCAGCAGCCAATCCGGGACTACCAGGACCGGGGAGCTGTTTTTT. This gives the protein CASSQSGTTRTGELFF.

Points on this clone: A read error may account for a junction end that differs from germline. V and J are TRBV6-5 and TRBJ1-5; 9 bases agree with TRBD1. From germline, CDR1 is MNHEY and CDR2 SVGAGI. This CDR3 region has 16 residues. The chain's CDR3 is CASSYSGTGNNQPQHF. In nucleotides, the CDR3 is TGTGCCAGCAGCTACTCCGGGACAGGGAACAATCAGCCCCAGCATTTT.

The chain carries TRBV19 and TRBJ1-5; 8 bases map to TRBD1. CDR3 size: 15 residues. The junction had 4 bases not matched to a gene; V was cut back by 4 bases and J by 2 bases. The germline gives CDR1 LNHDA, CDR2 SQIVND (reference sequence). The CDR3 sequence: CASSTGQGGNQPQHF. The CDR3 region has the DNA TGTGCCAGTAGTACCGGACAGGGCGGCAATCAGCCCCAGCATTTT.

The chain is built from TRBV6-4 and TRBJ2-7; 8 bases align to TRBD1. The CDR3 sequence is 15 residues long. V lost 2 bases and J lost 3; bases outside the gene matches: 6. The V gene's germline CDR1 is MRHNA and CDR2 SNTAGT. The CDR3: CASSDGKDRDYEQYF. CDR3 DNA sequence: TGTGCCAGCAGTGACGGGAAGGACAGGGACTACGAGCAGTACTTC.

The CDR3 loop reads CASSRVAGVPGELFF. For the CDR3, the DNA is TGCGCCAGCAGCCGTGTAGCGGGAGTCCCTGGGGAGCTGTTTTTT. The chain combines TRBV5-1 with TRBJ2-2; 9 positions agree with TRBD2. The CDR3 runs 15 residues. CDR1 and CDR2 from the germline V gene are SGHRS and YFSETQ. The J segment lost 8 bases and the V segment lost 4 bases, leaving 9 bases of the junction unmatched.

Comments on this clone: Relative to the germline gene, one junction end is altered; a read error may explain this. Here the CDR3 reads CASSLDKARLVF. The CDR3 DNA reads as TGTGCCAGCAGCTTAGACAAGGCTAGGTTGGTCTTC. V usage is TRBV7-9 and J usage is TRBJ2-1; unclear D gene. Per germline, CDR1 SEHNR and CDR2 FQNEAQ (reference sequence). The CDR3 is 12 residues long.

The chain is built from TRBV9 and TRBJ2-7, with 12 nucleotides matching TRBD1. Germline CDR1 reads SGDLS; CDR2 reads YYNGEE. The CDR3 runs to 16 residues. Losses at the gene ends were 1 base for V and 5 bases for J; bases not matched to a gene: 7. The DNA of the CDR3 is TGTGCCAGCAGCGTACTCGGGACAGGGGGCTCTCACGAGCAGTACTTC. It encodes CASSVLGTGGSHEQYF.

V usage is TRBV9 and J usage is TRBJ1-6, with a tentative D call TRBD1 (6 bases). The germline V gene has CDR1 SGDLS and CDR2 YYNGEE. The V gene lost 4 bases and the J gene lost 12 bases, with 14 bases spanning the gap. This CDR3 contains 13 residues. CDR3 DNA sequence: TGTGCCAGCAGCCCAACAGGGCTAGAACCCCTCCACTTT. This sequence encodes CASSPTGLEPLHF.

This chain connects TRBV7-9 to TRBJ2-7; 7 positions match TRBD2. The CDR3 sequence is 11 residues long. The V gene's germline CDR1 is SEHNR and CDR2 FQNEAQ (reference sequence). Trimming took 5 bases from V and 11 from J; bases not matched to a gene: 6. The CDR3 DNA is TGTGCCAGCAGCGCTGGACTAGGGAAGTACTTC. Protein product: CASSAGLGKYF. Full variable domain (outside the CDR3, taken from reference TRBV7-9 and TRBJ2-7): DTGVSQNPRHKITKRGQNVTFRCDPISEHNRLYWYRQTLGQGPEFLTYFQNEAQLEKSRLLSDRFSAERPKGSFSTLEIQRTEQGDSAMYLCASSAGLGKYFGPGTRLTVT.